The rows below give T cell receptor beta chains drawn from one sample of a study of tumor and adjacent non-tumor tissue in lung cancer. Each CDR3 protein gets one entry after TCRdb re-called the multiplex PCR reads with MiXCR. Here the sample spans about 110,000 distinct CDR3 sequences, about 87% being singletons. The material sequenced was lung tumor tissue. Every receptor here comes from a man between 65 and 85 years old with non-small cell lung cancer. Both conserved end residues are part of each CDR3. D genes are given only for firm matches. Part of the rows lack a size; the others show once, few, many or a class for expanded clones.

size	V	D	J	CDR3	DNA
-	TRBV12-3/TRBV12-4	-	TRBJ1-4	CTSSSYSLSTRTGTRLFF	TGTACCAGCAGTTCGTATTCCCTTTCAACTCGGACTGGGACTAGACTGTTTTTT
-	TRBV11-2	-	TRBJ2-2	CTSEQTVSTGDLFF	TGTACCAGCGAACAGACAGTAAGCACCGGGGACCTGTTTTTT
-	TRBV4-1	-	TRBJ2-3	CARSHAVSTDTQYF	TGCGCCAGGAGCCATGCTGTCTCTACAGATACGCAGTATTTT
-	TRBV7-9	-	TRBJ2-1	CASYRGSYNEQFF	TGTGCCAGCTACCGGGGTTCCTACAATGAACAGTTCTTC
-	TRBV6-6	TRBD1	TRBJ2-3	CVSSYDLERGRTDTQYF	TGTGTCAGCAGTTACGATCTAGAAAGGGGGCGCACAGATACGCAGTATTTT
-	TRBV29-1	-	TRBJ1-5	CSVLTYGNQSQHF	TGCAGCGTTTTGACGTATGGTAATCAGTCCCAGCATTTT
-	TRBV7-2	TRBD2	TRBJ2-3	CVSSLISWTSRVEDTQYF	TGTGTCAGCAGCTTAATTAGCTGGACTAGCCGGGTGGAAGATACGCAGTATTTT
-	TRBV4-3	-	TRBJ1-2	CVSSHDRRPYFNYGYTF	TGCGTCAGCAGCCATGATAGGCGACCTTACTTCAACTATGGCTACACCTTC
-	TRBV5-6	-	TRBJ1-2	CTSNLAGANYGYTF	TGTACCAGCAATTTGGCCGGAGCGAACTATGGCTACACCTTC
-	TRBV20-1	TRBD1	TRBJ2-3	CSARSLPEDGTDTQYF	TGCAGTGCTAGGAGTCTTCCCGAGGATGGGACAGATACGCAGTATTTC
-	TRBV6-5	TRBD1	TRBJ1-1	CASSYSSDRGDLENTDAFF	TGTGCCAGCAGTTACTCGTCGGACAGGGGTGACTTGGAGAACACTGATGCTTTCTTT
once	TRBV7-2	TRBD1	TRBJ1-2	CASSLVGGTVYGFTF	TGTGCCAGCAGCTTAGTAGGGGGGACAGTCTATGGCTTCACATTC
-	TRBV6-5	-	TRBJ1-5	CASSRRGRGLNQPQHF	TGTGCCAGCAGCAGACGGGGAAGGGGTCTCAATCAGCCCCAGCATTTT
-	TRBV11-2	TRBD2	TRBJ2-1	CASSFSSGRSNEQFF	TGTGCCAGCAGCTTCTCTAGCGGGAGGAGCAATGAGCAGTTCTTC
-	TRBV5-5	-	TRBJ1-2	CASSMVLGTHGYTF	TGTGCCAGCAGCATGGTTCTAGGGACTCATGGCTACACCTTC
once	TRBV6-1	-	TRBJ2-3	CASSVLGGTDTRYF	TGTGCCAGCAGTGTTTTAGGAGGGACGGATACGCGGTATTTT
-	TRBV11-1	-	TRBJ2-5	CASSLARVGSQYF	TGTGCCAGCAGCTTAGCGAGGGTCGGATCCCAGTACTTC
-	TRBV6-5	-	TRBJ2-7	CAVERRLVGSYEPYF	TGTGCCGTCGAAAGGAGACTAGTAGGTTCTTACGAGCCGTACTTC
-	TRBV20-1	-	TRBJ1-5	CSARGLVGGDQPQHF	TGCAGCGCTAGAGGACTGGTCGGGGGTGATCAGCCCCAGCACTTT
-	TRBV29-1	-	TRBJ2-7	CSGPTWGNEQYF	TGCAGCGGTCCTACATGGGGCAACGAGCAGTACTTC
-	TRBV12-3/TRBV12-4	TRBD1	TRBJ1-2	CASSIKRGTGINYSYTF	TGTGCCAGCAGTATAAAACGGGGGACAGGGATAAACTATAGCTACACCTTC
once	TRBV6-2/TRBV6-3	TRBD2	TRBJ2-1	CASSPGLGNPTEQFF	TGCGCCAGCAGTCCGGGACTAGGCAATCCCACTGAGCAGTTCTTC
many	TRBV5-5	-	TRBJ2-7	CASSLVNYEQYF	TGTGCCAGCAGCTTGGTTAACTACGAGCAGTACTTC
-	TRBV4-1	-	TRBJ2-1	CVSSNPGSSYNGQFF	TGCGTCAGCAGCAACCCCGGGAGCTCCTACAATGGGCAGTTCTTC
-	TRBV6-5	-	TRBJ1-5	CASSTRWGATGQPQHF	TGTGCCAGCAGTACCCGGTGGGGGGCAACGGGTCAGCCCCAGCATTTT
medium-sized	TRBV11-1	TRBD2	TRBJ2-1	CASSQQPAGGAQFF	TGTGCCAGCAGCCAACAACCGGCGGGAGGTGCGCAGTTCTTC
-	TRBV6-2/TRBV6-3	-	TRBJ2-1	CANNKGGYNEQFF	TGTGCCAACAACAAGGGCGGTTACAATGAGCAGTTCTTC
-	TRBV28	-	TRBJ1-2	CASSLLGRAYGYTF	TGTGCCAGCAGTTTGCTCGGCAGAGCCTATGGCTACACCTTC
-	TRBV5-4	-	TRBJ1-5	CVSSVQGRNQPQHF	TGTGTCAGCAGCGTGCAGGGCCGCAATCAGCCCCAACATTTT
-	TRBV29-1	-	TRBJ1-1	CSVEGQESTEAFF	TGCAGCGTTGAAGGACAGGAAAGCACTGAAGCCTTCTTT
-	TRBV20-1	-	TRBJ2-3	CSVSLGRINQPQYF	TGCAGTGTTAGCCTCGGACGGATAAATCAGCCCCAGTATTTT
-	TRBV28	-	TRBJ2-5	CASSRRMGGVETQYF	TGTGCTAGCAGCCGGAGGATGGGAGGAGTAGAGACCCAGTACTTC
few	TRBV5-1	-	TRBJ2-7	CASSLSQGNHEQYF	TGCGCCAGCAGCTTGAGTCAGGGAAACCACGAGCAGTACTTC
-	TRBV4-2	-	TRBJ2-7	CASIPALGRDSFEQYF	TGTGCCAGCATCCCAGCTTTAGGCAGGGACTCCTTCGAGCAGTACTTC
-	TRBV6-2/TRBV6-3	TRBD2	TRBJ2-7	CASGAWRDWREYKQYF	TGTGCCAGCGGTGCCTGGAGGGACTGGCGGGAGTACAAGCAGTACTTC
medium-sized	TRBV11-3	-	TRBJ2-1	CASSPEGGLGKNEQFF	TGTGCCAGCAGCCCCGAGGGGGGGCTGGGGAAAAATGAGCAGTTCTTC
-	TRBV12-3/TRBV12-4	-	TRBJ1-1	CAGSLETYEAFF	TGTGCCGGCAGTTTAGAGACATACGAAGCTTTCTTT